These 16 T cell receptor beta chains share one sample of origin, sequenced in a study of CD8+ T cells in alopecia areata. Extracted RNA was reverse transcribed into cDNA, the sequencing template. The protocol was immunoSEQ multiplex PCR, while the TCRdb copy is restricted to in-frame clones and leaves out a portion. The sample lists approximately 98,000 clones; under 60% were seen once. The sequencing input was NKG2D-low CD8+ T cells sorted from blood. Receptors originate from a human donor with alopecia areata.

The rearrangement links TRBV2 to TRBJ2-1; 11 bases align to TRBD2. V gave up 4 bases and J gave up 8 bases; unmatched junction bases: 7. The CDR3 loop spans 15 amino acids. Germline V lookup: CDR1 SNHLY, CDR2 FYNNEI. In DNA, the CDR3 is TGTGCCAGCAGTGTCACTAGCGGGAGTCTCCATGAGCAGTTCTTC. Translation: CASSVTSGSLHEQFF.

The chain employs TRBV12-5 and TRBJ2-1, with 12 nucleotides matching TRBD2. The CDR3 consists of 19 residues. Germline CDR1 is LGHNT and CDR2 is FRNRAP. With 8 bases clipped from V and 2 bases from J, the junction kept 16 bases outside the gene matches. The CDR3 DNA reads TGTGCTAGTATGGGGGCTAGCGGGAGGGCCAGGTTTACCTACAATGAGCAGTTCTTC. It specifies CASMGASGRARFTYNEQFF.

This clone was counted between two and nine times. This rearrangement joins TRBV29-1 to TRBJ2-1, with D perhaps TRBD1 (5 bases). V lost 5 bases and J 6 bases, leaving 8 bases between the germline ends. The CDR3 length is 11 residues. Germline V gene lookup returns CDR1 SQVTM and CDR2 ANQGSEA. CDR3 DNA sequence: TGCAGCGTTATTGACAGCAATGAGCAGTTCTTC. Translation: CSVIDSNEQFF.

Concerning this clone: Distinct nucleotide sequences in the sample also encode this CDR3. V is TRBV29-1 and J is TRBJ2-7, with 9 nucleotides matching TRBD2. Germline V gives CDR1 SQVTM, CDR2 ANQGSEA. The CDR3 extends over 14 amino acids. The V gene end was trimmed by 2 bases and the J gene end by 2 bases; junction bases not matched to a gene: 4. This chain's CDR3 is CSVEQRGRAYEQYF. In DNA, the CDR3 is TGCAGCGTTGAACAGCGCGGGAGGGCCTACGAGCAGTACTTC.

The CDR3 DNA reads as TGCGCCAGCAGCTTGTTCGGGACAGGGGACTATAACAATGAGCAGTTCTTC. It specifies CASSLFGTGDYNNEQFF. This chain connects TRBV5-1 to TRBJ2-1, with 10 bases matching TRBD1. Germline V CDR1 and CDR2: SGHRS, YFSETQ. The CDR3 is made up of 17 amino acids. V gave up 1 base and J gave up 5 bases; unmatched junction bases: 9.

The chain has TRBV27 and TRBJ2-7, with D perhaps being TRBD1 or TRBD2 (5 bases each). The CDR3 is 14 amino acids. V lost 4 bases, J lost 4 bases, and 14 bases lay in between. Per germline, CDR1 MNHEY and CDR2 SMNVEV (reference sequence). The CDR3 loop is CASSSGTAFYEQYF. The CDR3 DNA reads TGTGCCAGCAGTTCTGGGACGGCCTTTTACGAGCAGTACTTC.

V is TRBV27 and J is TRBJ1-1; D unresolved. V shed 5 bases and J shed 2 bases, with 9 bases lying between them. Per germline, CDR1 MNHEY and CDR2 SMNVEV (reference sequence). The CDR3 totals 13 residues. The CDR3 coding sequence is TGTGCCAGCAGTCAGACACCAAACACTGAAGCTTTCTTT. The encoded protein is CASSQTPNTEAFF.

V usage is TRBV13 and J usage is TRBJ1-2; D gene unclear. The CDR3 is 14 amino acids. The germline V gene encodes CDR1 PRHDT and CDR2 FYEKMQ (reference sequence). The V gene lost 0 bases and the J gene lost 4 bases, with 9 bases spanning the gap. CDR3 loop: CASSLGGQLYGYTF. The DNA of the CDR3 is TGTGCCAGCAGCTTAGGTGGGCAGCTCTATGGCTACACCTTC.

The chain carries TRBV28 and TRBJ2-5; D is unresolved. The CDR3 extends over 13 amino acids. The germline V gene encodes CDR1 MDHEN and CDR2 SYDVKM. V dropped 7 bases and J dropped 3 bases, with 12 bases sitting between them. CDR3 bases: TGTGCCAGCATTCGAAGGGCTGAAGAGACCCAGTACTTC. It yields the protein CASIRRAEETQYF. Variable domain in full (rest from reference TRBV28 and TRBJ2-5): DVKVTQSSRYLVKRTGEKVFLECVQDMDHENMFWYRQDPGLGLRLIYFSYDVKMKEKGDIPEGYSVSREKKERFSLILESASTNQTSMYLCASIRRAEETQYFGPGTRLLVL.

As DNA, the CDR3 is TGTGCCAGCAGCTTTCCCGGCGGGAGGCCCACAGATACGCAGTATTTT. Translation gives CASSFPGGRPTDTQYF. The chain employs TRBV5-4 and TRBJ2-3, with 8 bases fitting TRBD2. Germline assignment: CDR1 SGHNT and CDR2 YYREEE (reference sequence). The V segment lost 2 bases and the J segment 2 bases; nucleotides outside the gene matches: 7. The CDR3 totals 16 residues. The full variable domain, in which reference TRBV5-4 and TRBJ2-3 provide the parts outside the CDR3, is ETGVTQSPTHLIKTRGQQVTLRCSSQSGHNTVSWYQQALGQGPQFIFQYYREEENGRGNFPPRFSGLQFPNYSSELNVNALELDDSALYLCASSFPGGRPTDTQYFGPGTRLTVL.

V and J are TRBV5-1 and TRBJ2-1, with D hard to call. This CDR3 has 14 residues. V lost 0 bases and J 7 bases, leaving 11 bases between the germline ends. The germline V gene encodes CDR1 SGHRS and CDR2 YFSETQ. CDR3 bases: TGCGCCAGCAGCTTGGAAGGGTTTGGAAATGAGCAGTTCTTC. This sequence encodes CASSLEGFGNEQFF. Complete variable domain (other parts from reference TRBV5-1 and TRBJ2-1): KAGVTQTPRYLIKTRGQQVTLSCSPISGHRSVSWYQQTPGQGLQFLFEYFSETQRNKGNFPGRFSGRQFSNSRSEMNVSTLELGDSALYLCASSLEGFGNEQFFGPGTRLTVL.

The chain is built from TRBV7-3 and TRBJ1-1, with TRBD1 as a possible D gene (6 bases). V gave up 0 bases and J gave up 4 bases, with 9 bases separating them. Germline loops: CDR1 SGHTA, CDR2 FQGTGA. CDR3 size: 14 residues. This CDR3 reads CASSLTGGGTEAFF. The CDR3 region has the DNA TGTGCCAGCAGCTTAACGGGAGGGGGCACTGAAGCTTTCTTT.

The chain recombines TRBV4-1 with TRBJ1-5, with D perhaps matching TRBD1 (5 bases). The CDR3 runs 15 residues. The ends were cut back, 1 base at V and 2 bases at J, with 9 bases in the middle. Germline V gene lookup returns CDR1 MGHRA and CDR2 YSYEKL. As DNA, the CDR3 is TGCGCCAGCAGCCAAGGACAGTCGGGCAATCAGCCCCAGCATTTT. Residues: CASSQGQSGNQPQHF.

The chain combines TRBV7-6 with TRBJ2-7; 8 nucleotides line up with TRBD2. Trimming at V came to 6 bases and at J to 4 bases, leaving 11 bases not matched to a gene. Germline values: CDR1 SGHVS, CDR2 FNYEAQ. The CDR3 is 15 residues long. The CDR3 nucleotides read TGTGCCAGCAGTCAAGCAGCGGGAGAGCCATACGAGCAGTACTTC. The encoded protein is CASSQAAGEPYEQYF.

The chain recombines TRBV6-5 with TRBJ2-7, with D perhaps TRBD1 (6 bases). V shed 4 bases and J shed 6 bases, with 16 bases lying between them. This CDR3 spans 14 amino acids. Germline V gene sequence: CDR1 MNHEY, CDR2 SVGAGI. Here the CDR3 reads CASSFGRGVVEQYF. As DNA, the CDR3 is TGTGCCAGCAGTTTCGGCAGGGGAGTTGTCGAGCAGTACTTC.

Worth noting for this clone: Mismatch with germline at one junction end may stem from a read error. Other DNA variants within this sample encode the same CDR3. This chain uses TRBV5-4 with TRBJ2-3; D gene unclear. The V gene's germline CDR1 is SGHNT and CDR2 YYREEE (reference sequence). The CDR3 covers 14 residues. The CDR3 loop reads CASSLRRNTDTQYF. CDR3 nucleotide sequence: TGTGCCAGCAGCTTGCGGCGGAACACAGATACGCAATATTTT. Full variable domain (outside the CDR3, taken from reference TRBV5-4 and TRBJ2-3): ETGVTQSPTHLIKTRGQQVTLRCSSQSGHNTVSWYQQALGQGPQFIFQYYREEENGRGNFPPRFSGLQFPNYSSELNVNALELDDSALYLCASSLRRNTDTQYFGPGTRLTVL.